The rows below give T cell receptor beta chains drawn from one sample of a study of shared clonotypes between healthy human individuals. The repertoire was sequenced with immunoSEQ multiplex PCR; TCRdb's copy has only in-frame clones and lacks some. In the table there are millions of clones, 85% to 95% of which are singletons. The sequenced sample consisted of naive CD4+ T cells sorted from blood. The source of these receptors is a young man in good health. Each CDR3 is given with its conserved first and last residue.

CDR3 length	V gene	CDR3 protein
12	TRBV10-3	CAISEGADTQYF
14	TRBV4-2	CASSQDPGSYEQYF
15	TRBV4-1	CASSHPGQINEKLFF
11	TRBV15	CATSRLSEQFF
13	TRBV6-1	CASSAPGQYGYTF
14	TRBV18	CASSPGTGNYEQYF
13	TRBV25-1	CASSYRDTGELFF
15	TRBV7-2	CASSLVAQGATEAFF
14	TRBV11-2	CASSPGTEYNEQFF
12	TRBV29-1	CSVLDGNTEAFF
15	TRBV6-5	CASSSLRGLNNEQLF
13	TRBV7-2	CASSIQLNYGYTF
14	TRBV7-9	CASRTGGSGNTIYF
13	TRBV28	CASSFSMNYGYTF
13	TRBV19	CASSLRGRETQYF
15	TRBV5-4	CASSQRDSLSYEQYF
13	TRBV2	CATHAEVTYGYTF
12	TRBV5-6	CASSAGGAEAFF
15	TRBV9	CASSVEGALGNIQYF
14	TRBV6-1	CASTRFIGVYEQYF
18	TRBV7-9	CASSDLALATVRSYEQYF
15	TRBV6-1	CASRRVRGGDQPQHF
15	TRBV11-3	CASSSGLAGSGEQYF
13	TRBV28	CASSSEGDYGYTF
12	TRBV7-2	CASTPFSETQYF
16	TRBV7-9	CASSSTDRGLDEKLFF
15	TRBV7-9	CASSSRGDRDQPQHF
12	TRBV6-5	CASSSTSNEQFF
16	TRBV7-9	CASSLGEWLAGGEYIF
17	TRBV5-6	CASSLAFDRGVADTQYF
13	TRBV7-2	CASSLIRGYEQYF
15	TRBV4-1	CASGRQGGSNTEAFF
13	TRBV6-5	CASSPGTTDTQYF
15	TRBV6-1	CASSPAGQDNQPQHF
15	TRBV4-1	CASSQVHSTGNEQYF
14	TRBV6-6	CASSLDRVGSPLHF
14	TRBV28	CASSMLAGQETQYF
14	TRBV2	CASSEAPGGTEAFF
15	TRBV7-3	CASSWGTVASGELFF
17	TRBV19	CASSNYRDRANTGELFF
15	TRBV18	CASSRSGSLFYEQYF
14	TRBV11-1	CASSLDQGEDGYTF
14	TRBV10-3	CAISDRGGEDTQYF
14	TRBV30	CAWSGSGGGQPQHF
15	TRBV6-5	CASSYDSFSNQPQHF
14	TRBV5-4	CASSLRALSYGYTF
13	TRBV5-1	CASSSLQGLEQYF
14	TRBV25-1	CASSESGSKNIQYF
14	TRBV25-1	CASSELGLNYGYTF
14	TRBV6-1	CASGPGQANSPLHF
14	TRBV2	CASKAGPNTGELFF